This passage covers 30 T cell receptor beta chains from one sample sequenced in a study of T cells in Graves' hyperthyroidism and ophthalmopathy. The TCR beta CDR3 regions underwent amplification using RNA transcripts as the source. During a first-round RT-PCR of the TCR CDR3, the HTBI primer set was used. TCRdb passed the multiplex PCR reads through MiXCR, listing each CDR3 protein once. The profile shows hundreds of thousands of distinct CDR3 sequences, roughly 37% of them singletons. Sequencing was done on a sample of blood. The receptors here all came from a man younger than 30 with Graves' hyperthyroidism.

The V and J genes are TRBV6-1 and TRBJ1-1, with no clear D. Germline CDR1 reads MNHNS; CDR2 reads SASEGT. This CDR3 has 13 amino acids. The V end was cut by 2 bases, the J end by 4 bases, with 8 bases between. The CDR3 here is CASSEWGATEAFF. CDR3 coding DNA: TGTGCCAGCAGTGAATGGGGAGCCACTGAAGCTTTCTTT.

J is TRBJ2-5 and V is TRBV29-1, with D perhaps assigned TRBD1 or TRBD2 (5 bases each). CDR1 is SQVTM and CDR2 is ANQGSEA in the germline V gene. The CDR3 totals 13 residues. The CDR3 loop reads CTVCVGVGETQYF. CDR3 DNA: TGCACCGTCTGTGTGGGGGTAGGGGAGACCCAGTACTTC.

This clonotype occurred many times. The chain links TRBV7-6 to TRBJ1-1; D is unresolved. This CDR3 spans 15 amino acids. Trimming took 6 bases from V and 1 from J, leaving 15 bases between them. Per germline, CDR1 SGHVS and CDR2 FNYEAQ. CDR3 coding DNA: TGTGCCAGCAGTCCCCCCTCGTTCGGGAACACTGAAGCTTTCTTT. It specifies CASSPPSFGNTEAFF.

This clonotype was seen ten or more times. The chain uses TRBV10-1 and TRBJ2-2; 8 nucleotides agree with TRBD1. Per the germline V gene, CDR1 is WNHNN and CDR2 is SYGVQD (reference sequence). The CDR3 consists of 12 residues. The trim removed 3 bases at V and 11 bases at J, leaving 2 bases unmatched. The CDR3 DNA follows: TGCGCCAGCAGTGACGGACAGGGCGAGCTGTTTTTT. It translates to CASSDGQGELFF.

This clonotype was counted many times. The chain couples TRBV20-1 to TRBJ1-1; 8 bases agree with TRBD1. Germline V gene lookup returns CDR1 DFQATT and CDR2 SNEGSKA (reference sequence). V shed 2 bases, J shed 2 bases, and the junction held 1 base outside the gene matches. The CDR3 loop spans 13 amino acids. The CDR3 here is CSARTGGNTEAFF. In DNA, the CDR3 is TGCAGTGCTAGAACAGGGGGTAACACTGAAGCTTTCTTT.

This clonotype has a count of ten or more. The rearrangement uses TRBV5-8 and TRBJ1-2, with D maybe TRBD1 (6 bases). This CDR3 has 14 residues. Germline values: CDR1 SGHTS, CDR2 YDEGEE. V was pared by 4 bases and J by 0 bases, with 10 bases between. The CDR3 here is CASSQGQPNYGYTF. The CDR3 nucleotides read TGTGCCAGCAGCCAGGGACAACCTAACTATGGCTACACCTTC.

This clonotype has only a few counts. The chain is built from TRBV5-1 and TRBJ1-6; D perhaps matches TRBD1 (6 bases). V dropped 4 bases and J dropped 7 bases, with 21 bases sitting between them. CDR1 is SGHRS, CDR2 YFSETQ, per germline. This CDR3 contains 17 residues. As DNA, the CDR3 is TGCGCCAGCAGCCAATCCAATTACAGGGACCTCAATTCACCCCTCCACTTT. Its translation is CASSQSNYRDLNSPLHF.

This clonotype was counted many times. The V call is TRBV9, the J call TRBJ1-1; weak D call: TRBD1 (5 bases). Germline-derived CDR1 and CDR2 are SGDLS and YYNGEE. Trimming removed 3 bases from V and 4 bases from J, with 13 bases in between. The CDR3 has 14 amino acids. The CDR3 DNA reads TGTGCCAGCAGCGCGGGGGGAGCCGGCACTGAAGCTTTCTTT. Amino acid sequence: CASSAGGAGTEAFF.

The genes are TRBV5-5 and TRBJ1-4, with 11 bases identical to TRBD1. Losses at the gene ends were 6 bases for V and 7 bases for J; bases not matched to a gene: 14. Germline CDR1 reads SGHKS; CDR2 reads YYEKEE (reference sequence). The length of the CDR3 is 17 residues. This CDR3 is CASNRSRDRGNSEKLFF. The CDR3, as DNA: TGTGCCAGCAATCGTTCCCGGGACAGGGGGAATTCTGAAAAACTGTTTTTT.

This clonotype was recorded at least ten times. The chain joins TRBV19 to TRBJ1-6; 7 nucleotides match TRBD1. Trimming at V came to 7 bases and at J to 10 bases, leaving 13 bases not matched to a gene. This CDR3 region has 15 residues. The germline V gene has CDR1 LNHDA and CDR2 SQIVND (reference sequence). This CDR3 reads CASKEDGDSLSPLHF. The CDR3 region has the DNA TGTGCCAGTAAGGAGGATGGGGACAGTTTATCACCCCTCCACTTT.

This clonotype was picked up a small number of times. The V and J genes are TRBV20-1 and TRBJ1-4; no clear D gene. Between the trimmed V and J ends, which lost 0 bases and 0 bases, there was a span of 8 bases. The CDR3 is 15 amino acids. Germline V gene lookup returns CDR1 DFQATT and CDR2 SNEGSKA (reference sequence). CDR3 sequence: CSARDGATTNEKLFF. The DNA of the CDR3 is TGCAGTGCTAGAGACGGCGCAACAACTAATGAAAAACTGTTTTTT.

As concerns this clonotype: With a much larger clone just one base away, this may be a read error. The chain has TRBV15 and TRBJ2-5; TRBD2 matches at 9 bases. This CDR3 region has 17 residues. The germline gives CDR1 LNHNV, CDR2 YYDKDF (reference sequence). V dropped 3 bases and J dropped 7; count of bases not matched to a gene: 15. The CDR3, as DNA: TGTGCCACCAGCAGGGAACTGGCAGCGGGGGGCTTAGGGACCCAGTACTTC. It encodes CATSRELAAGGLGTQYF.

CDR3: CSASGFPKKAETQYF. As DNA, the CDR3 is TGCAGTGCTTCAGGGTTTCCCAAGAAGGCAGAGACCCAGTACTTC. The J gene is TRBJ2-5, the V gene TRBV20-1; a possible D gene is TRBD1 (5 bases). V lost 5 bases to trimming and J lost 4 bases, with 20 bases between them. This CDR3 has 15 residues. Germline V gene lookup returns CDR1 DFQATT and CDR2 SNEGSKA (reference sequence).

This clonotype showed up just once. The chain couples TRBV15 to TRBJ1-5; D unresolved. This CDR3 is built from 14 residues. Trimming removed 3 bases from V and 5 bases from J, with 11 bases in between. CDR1 and CDR2 from the germline V gene are LNHNV and YYDKDF (reference sequence). CDR3 in DNA: TGTGCCACCAGCAGCTCAGGACCCGATCAGCCCCAGCATTTT. Its protein product is CATSSSGPDQPQHF.

This clonotype was counted many times. The V call is TRBV7-9, the J call TRBJ1-1; weak D call: TRBD1 (6 bases). The germline V gene encodes CDR1 SEHNR and CDR2 FQNEAQ (reference sequence). The CDR3 has 11 residues. Trimming removed 11 bases at V and 7 bases at J, with 14 bases between. The CDR3 nucleotides read TGTGCCGATAGACAGGAACTTGAAGCTTTCTTT. This codes for CADRQELEAFF.

This clonotype has a count of ten or more. This chain links TRBV2 with TRBJ1-1; no clear D. Looked up from germline, CDR1 is SNHLY and CDR2 is FYNNEI. Trimming removed 10 bases from V and 8 bases from J, with 14 bases in between. The CDR3 length is 11 residues. The CDR3 reads CATADTMEAFF. In DNA form, the CDR3 reads TGTGCCACCGCTGACACCATGGAAGCTTTCTTT.

This clonotype has just a few counts. The V gene is TRBV12-3 or TRBV12-4, the J gene TRBJ1-2, with 8 nucleotides matching TRBD1. The length of the CDR3 is 15 residues. V was pared by 4 bases and J by 8 bases, with 12 bases of the junction left unmatched. CDR3 region: CASSSDRAGPGGYTF. In DNA form, the CDR3 reads TGTGCCAGCAGTTCGGACAGGGCTGGGCCAGGGGGCTACACCTTC.

On this clonotype itself: One end of the junction fails to match germline, which may point to a read error. The V and J genes are TRBV7-9 and TRBJ2-2; the D call may be TRBD1 or TRBD2 (5 bases each). Germline lookup yields CDR1 SEHNR and CDR2 FQNEAQ (reference sequence). This CDR3 region has 14 residues. Here the CDR3 DNA reads TGTGCCAGCAGTGGAAGGGGAGAGGACGGGAAGCTGTTTTTT. As protein: CASSGRGEDGKLFF.

Concerning this clonotype: Germline and junction disagree at one end, which may indicate a read error. The chain recombines TRBV4-1 with TRBJ2-5; TRBD1 is a possible D gene (6 bases). This CDR3 is 13 amino acids long. The germline V gene has CDR1 MGHRA and CDR2 YSYEKL. The CDR3 loop reads CASSLQGQEAQYF. In DNA, the CDR3 is TGCGCCAGCAGCCTACAGGGTCAAGAGGCCCAGTACTTC.

This clonotype was observed many times. V is TRBV29-1 and J is TRBJ2-5; 12 bases align to TRBD2. CDR3 length equals 15 residues. The V gene end was trimmed by 6 bases and the J gene end by 2 bases; junction bases not matched to a gene: 7. Germline V gives CDR1 SQVTM, CDR2 ANQGSEA. CDR3 amino acids: CSVLLAGGPQETQYF. The CDR3 bases are TGCAGCGTCCTTCTAGCGGGGGGGCCACAAGAGACCCAGTACTTC.

This clonotype was observed a handful of times. The chain joins TRBV13 to TRBJ2-7; a possible D gene is TRBD1 (5 bases). The CDR3 extends over 16 amino acids. The V gene lost 4 bases and the J gene lost 0 bases, with 16 bases spanning the gap. Per germline, CDR1 PRHDT and CDR2 FYEKMQ (reference sequence). The CDR3 region has the DNA TGTGCCAGCAGCTCAGGGCCGGGCCTGAGCTCCTACGAGCAGTACTTC. Amino acids: CASSSGPGLSSYEQYF.

This clonotype has a count of ten or more. The chain employs TRBV29-1 and TRBJ1-2, with D perhaps TRBD1 (5 bases). This CDR3 spans 13 amino acids. Germline V gene lookup returns CDR1 SQVTM and CDR2 ANQGSEA. The germline V and J ends were trimmed by 1 base and 2 bases, with 8 bases remaining between them. For the CDR3, the DNA is TGCAGCGTTGAAGGGGCAGGGAACTATGGCTACACCTTC. Its translation is CSVEGAGNYGYTF.

The CDR3 DNA is TGTGCCAGCAGCCCACTCGGGACATTGGATGAAAAACTGTTTTTT. Its protein product is CASSPLGTLDEKLFF. The J gene is TRBJ1-4, the V gene TRBV7-9; TRBD1 is a possible D gene (6 bases). CDR1 and CDR2 from the germline V gene are SEHNR and FQNEAQ (reference sequence). The CDR3 consists of 15 residues. V was pared by 5 bases and J by 6 bases, with 16 bases between.

The V and J genes are TRBV6-6 and TRBJ1-5; 10 nucleotides match TRBD1. Germline CDR1 is MNHNY and CDR2 is SVGAGI (reference sequence). J lost 6 bases, V lost 5 bases, and 10 bases had no gene match. The CDR3 totals 16 residues. CDR3 protein: CASSVLTGGASQPQHF. The CDR3 DNA sequence: TGTGCCAGCAGTGTCCTGACAGGGGGCGCGAGTCAGCCCCAGCATTTT.

The chain has TRBV4-1 and TRBJ2-5, with 11 bases identical to TRBD1. This CDR3 region has 15 residues. V trimming: 1 base; J trimming: 4 bases; junction bases outside the gene matches: 2. Germline V gives CDR1 MGHRA, CDR2 YSYEKL. CDR3 loop: CASSQGTGGIETQYF. CDR3 sequence (DNA): TGCGCCAGCAGCCAAGGGACAGGGGGCATAGAGACCCAGTACTTC.

This chain joins TRBV7-6 and TRBJ2-7, with 11 bases fitting TRBD1. The CDR3 extends over 17 amino acids. Germline V lookup: CDR1 SGHVS, CDR2 FNYEAQ. The V gene end was trimmed by 5 bases and the J gene end by 2 bases; junction bases not matched to a gene: 11. CDR3 sequence: CASSPGQGENLAYEQYF. Written as DNA, the CDR3 is TGTGCCAGCAGCCCGGGACAGGGGGAAAATTTGGCCTACGAGCAGTACTTC.

This clonotype was counted many times. The chain's CDR3 is CAISERENTEAFF. CDR3 bases: TGTGCCATCAGTGAGAGGGAGAACACTGAAGCTTTCTTT. The chain uses TRBV10-3 and TRBJ1-1; D not resolved. Trimming cost V 2 bases and J 1 base, with 5 bases left between them. The germline gives CDR1 ENHRY, CDR2 SYGVKD. The CDR3 is 13 amino acids.

The rearrangement links TRBV13 to TRBJ2-7; 8 bases line up with TRBD2. In germline, CDR1 is PRHDT, CDR2 FYEKMQ (reference sequence). Trimming at V came to 5 bases and at J to 5 bases, leaving 11 bases not matched to a gene. The CDR3 sequence is 15 residues long. CDR3 loop: CASSPPGLVGDEQYF. In DNA, the CDR3 is TGTGCCAGCAGCCCACCGGGACTAGTGGGAGACGAGCAGTACTTC.

The chain couples TRBV20-1 to TRBJ2-2, with D unresolved. The CDR3 contains 15 residues. V gave up 5 bases and J gave up 1 base, with 14 bases separating them. CDR1 and CDR2 from the germline V gene are DFQATT and SNEGSKA (reference sequence). In DNA form, the CDR3 reads TGCAGTGCTGGGTCCGGCACGGAGAACACCGGGGAGCTGTTTTTT. Its translation is CSAGSGTENTGELFF.

This clonotype has at least ten counts. The chain recombines TRBV2 with TRBJ1-2; perhaps TRBD1 as D (5 bases). The CDR3 is 14 residues long. Trimming removed 7 bases from V and 4 bases from J, with 16 bases in between. Germline CDR1 and CDR2: SNHLY and FYNNEI. Written as DNA, the CDR3 is TGTGCCAGCATATGGGGCCCACCAGCCTATGGCTACACCTTC. It specifies CASIWGPPAYGYTF.